This T cell receptor (beta chain) emerged from a study of blood T cell repertoires in COVID-19. As handled by the study authors: Amplifying reference gene primers gave estimates of nucleated cell counts. The table came from immunoSEQ multiplex PCR; TCRdb's copy has only in-frame clones and leaves some out. The D gene and trimming were derived from the DNA, and the V and J assignments and clone size from that table. Of some 87,000 clones listed, 80% were seen once; the top ten hold 8.7%. This CDR3 spans 15 amino acids. The germline gives CDR1 SGHTA, CDR2 FQGNSA. V was clipped by 6 bases and J by 4 bases, with 19 bases between them.

The J gene is TRBJ2-7, the V gene TRBV7-2; the D gene is possibly TRBD1 (6 bases). This receptor was taken from a middle-aged man who had recovered from COVID-19. Sequencing input: peripheral blood. CDR3 region: CASRETRDKIYEQYF. The DNA of the CDR3 is TGTGCCAGCAGGGAAACCCGGGACAAGATATACGAGCAGTACTTC.